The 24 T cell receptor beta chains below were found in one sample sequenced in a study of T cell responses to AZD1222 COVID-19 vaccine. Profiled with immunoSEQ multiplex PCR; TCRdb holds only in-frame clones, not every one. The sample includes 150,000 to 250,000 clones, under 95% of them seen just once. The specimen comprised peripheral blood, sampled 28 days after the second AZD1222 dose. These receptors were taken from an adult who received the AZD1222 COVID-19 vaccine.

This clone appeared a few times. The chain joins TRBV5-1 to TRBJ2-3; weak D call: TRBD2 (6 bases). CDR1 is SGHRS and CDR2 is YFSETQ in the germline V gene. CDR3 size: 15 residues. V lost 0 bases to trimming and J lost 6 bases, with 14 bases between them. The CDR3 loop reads CASSLGAAEGDTQYF. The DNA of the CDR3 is TGCGCCAGCAGCTTGGGAGCGGCGGAGGGGGATACGCAGTATTTT.

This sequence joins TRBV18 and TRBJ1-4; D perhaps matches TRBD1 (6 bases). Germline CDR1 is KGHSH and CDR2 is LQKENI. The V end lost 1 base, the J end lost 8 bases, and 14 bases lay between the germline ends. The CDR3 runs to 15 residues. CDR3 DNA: TGTGCCAGCTCACCACGGGGGGCTGTTTTCGAAAAACTGTTTTTT. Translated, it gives CASSPRGAVFEKLFF.

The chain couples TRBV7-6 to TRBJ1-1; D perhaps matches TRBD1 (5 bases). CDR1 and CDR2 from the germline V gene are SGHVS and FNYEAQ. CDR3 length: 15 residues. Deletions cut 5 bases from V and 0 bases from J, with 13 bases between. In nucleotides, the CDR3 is TGTGCCAGCAGCCCCCGTTGGGGGGTGAACACTGAAGCTTTCTTT. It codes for CASSPRWGVNTEAFF.

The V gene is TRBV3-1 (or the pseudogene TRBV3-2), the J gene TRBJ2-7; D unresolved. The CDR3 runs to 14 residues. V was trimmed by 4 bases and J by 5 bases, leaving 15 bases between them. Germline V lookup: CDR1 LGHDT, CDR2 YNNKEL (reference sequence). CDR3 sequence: CASSRSMGRDEQYF. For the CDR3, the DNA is TGTGCCAGCAGCCGGTCCATGGGTCGCGACGAGCAGTACTTC.

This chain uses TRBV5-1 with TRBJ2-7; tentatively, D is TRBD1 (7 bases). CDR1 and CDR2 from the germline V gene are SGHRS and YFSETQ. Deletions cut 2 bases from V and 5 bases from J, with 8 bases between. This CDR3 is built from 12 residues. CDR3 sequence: CASSFRGDEQYF. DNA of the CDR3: TGCGCCAGCAGCTTCAGGGGGGACGAGCAGTACTTC.

Here the CDR3 DNA reads TGTGCCAGCAGTGAGAGTTCACCCCTCCACTTT. Protein sequence: CASSESSPLHF. The gene calls are TRBV6-1 and TRBJ1-6; D gene ambiguous. The V gene's germline CDR1 is MNHNS and CDR2 SASEGT. The CDR3 covers 11 residues. Deletions cut 3 bases from V and 9 bases from J, with 3 bases between.

In DNA form, the CDR3 reads TGTGCCAGTGTGCCGGGGTCTGATAATTCACCCCTCCACTTT. Protein sequence: CASVPGSDNSPLHF. The chain combines TRBV6-6 with TRBJ1-6; D is ambiguous. Trimming stripped 9 bases from V and 5 bases from J, with 14 bases between. The CDR3 totals 14 residues. The germline V gene has CDR1 MNHNY and CDR2 SVGAGI (reference sequence).

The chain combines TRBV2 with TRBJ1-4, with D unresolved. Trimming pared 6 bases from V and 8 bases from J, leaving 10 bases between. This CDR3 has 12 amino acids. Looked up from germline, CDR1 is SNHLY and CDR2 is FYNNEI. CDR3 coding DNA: TGTGCCAGCAGGGCCCTGAGGGAAAAACTGTTTTTT. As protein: CASRALREKLFF.

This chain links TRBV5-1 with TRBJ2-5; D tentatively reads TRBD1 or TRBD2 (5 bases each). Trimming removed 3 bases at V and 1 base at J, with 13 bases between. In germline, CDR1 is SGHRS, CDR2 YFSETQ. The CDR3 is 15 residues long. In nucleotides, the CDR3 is TGCGCCAGCAGCTCCCTTACGGGGCCCCAAGAGACCCAGTACTTC. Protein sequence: CASSSLTGPQETQYF.

Written as DNA, the CDR3 is TGTGCCAGCAGCCCAGCAGGCCTTTCTAGCACAGATACGCAGTATTTT. This translates into CASSPAGLSSTDTQYF. The chain recombines TRBV7-8 with TRBJ2-3, with D uncertain. Trimming removed 5 bases at V and 0 bases at J, with 15 bases between. The CDR3 runs 16 residues. Germline CDR1 is SGHVS and CDR2 is FQNEAQ.

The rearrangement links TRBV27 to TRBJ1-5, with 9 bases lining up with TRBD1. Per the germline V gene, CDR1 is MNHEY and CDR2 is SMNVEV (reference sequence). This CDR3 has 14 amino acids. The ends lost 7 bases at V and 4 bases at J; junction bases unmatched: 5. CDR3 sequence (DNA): TGTGCCAGCAACCCTGGACAGGGGAATCAGCCCCAGCATTTT. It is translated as CASNPGQGNQPQHF.

DNA for the CDR3: TGCAGCGTTTCTCCCTACGAGCAGTACTTC. This sequence encodes CSVSPYEQYF. The rearrangement uses TRBV29-1 and TRBJ2-7; the D is unclear. Germline V gene data show CDR1 as SQVTM and CDR2 as ANQGSEA. V was cut by 5 bases and J by 2 bases, with 4 bases left in between. The CDR3 has 10 residues.

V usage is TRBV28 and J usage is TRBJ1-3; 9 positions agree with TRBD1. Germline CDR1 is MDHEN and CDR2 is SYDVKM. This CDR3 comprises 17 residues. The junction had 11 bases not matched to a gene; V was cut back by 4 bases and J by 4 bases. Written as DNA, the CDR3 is TGTGCCAGCAGTTCAGGACAGGGGACATCCTCCGGAAACACCATATATTTT. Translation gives CASSSGQGTSSGNTIYF. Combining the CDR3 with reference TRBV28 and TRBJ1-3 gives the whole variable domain DVKVTQSSRYLVKRTGEKVFLECVQDMDHENMFWYRQDPGLGLRLIYFSYDVKMKEKGDIPEGYSVSREKKERFSLILESASTNQTSMYLCASSSGQGTSSGNTIYFGEGSWLTVV.

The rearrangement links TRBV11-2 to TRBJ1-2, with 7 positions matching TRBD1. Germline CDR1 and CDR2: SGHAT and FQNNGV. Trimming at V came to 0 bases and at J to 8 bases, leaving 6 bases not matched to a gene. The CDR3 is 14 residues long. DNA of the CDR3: TGTGCCAGCAGCTTAGAGAGACAGGGTGGGGGCTACACCTTC. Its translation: CASSLERQGGGYTF.

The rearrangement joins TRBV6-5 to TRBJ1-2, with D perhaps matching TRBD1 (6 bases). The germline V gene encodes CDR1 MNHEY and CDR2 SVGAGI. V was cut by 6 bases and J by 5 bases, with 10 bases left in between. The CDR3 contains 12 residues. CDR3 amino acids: CASRSTGYGYTF. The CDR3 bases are TGTGCCAGCAGATCCACAGGGTATGGCTACACCTTC.

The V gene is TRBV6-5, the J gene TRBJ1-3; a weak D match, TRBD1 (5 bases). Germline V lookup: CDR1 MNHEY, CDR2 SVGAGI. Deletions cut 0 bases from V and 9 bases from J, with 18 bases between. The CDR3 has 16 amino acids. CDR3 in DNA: TGTGCCAGCAGTTACTCAGGGGCCGCCGGGATACGCACCATATATTTT. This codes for CASSYSGAAGIRTIYF.

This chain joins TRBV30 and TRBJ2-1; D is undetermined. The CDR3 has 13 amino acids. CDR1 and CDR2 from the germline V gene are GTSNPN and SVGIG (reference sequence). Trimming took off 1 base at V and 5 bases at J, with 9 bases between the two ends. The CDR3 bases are TGTGCCTGGAGTGGACCGGTGAACAATGAGCAGTTCTTC. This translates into CAWSGPVNNEQFF.

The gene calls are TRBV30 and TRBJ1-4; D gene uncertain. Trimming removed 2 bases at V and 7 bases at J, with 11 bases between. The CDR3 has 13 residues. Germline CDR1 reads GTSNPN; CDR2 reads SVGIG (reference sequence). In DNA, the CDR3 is TGTGCCTGGAGTACCACACCCGGTGAAAAACTGTTTTTT. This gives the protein CAWSTTPGEKLFF.

The chain's CDR3 is CASSSPSVGGELFF. The CDR3 bases are TGTGCCAGCAGCTCTCCTTCCGTGGGCGGGGAGCTGTTTTTT. This rearrangement joins TRBV7-6 to TRBJ2-2; D uncertain. The CDR3 loop spans 14 amino acids. Germline assignment: CDR1 SGHVS and CDR2 FNYEAQ. Deletions cut 4 bases from V and 7 bases from J, with 13 bases between.

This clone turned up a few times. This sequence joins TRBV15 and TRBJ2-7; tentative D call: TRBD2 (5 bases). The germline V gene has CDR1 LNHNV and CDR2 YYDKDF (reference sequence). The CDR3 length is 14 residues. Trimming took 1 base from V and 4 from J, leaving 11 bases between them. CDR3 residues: CATSRVGSNYEQYF. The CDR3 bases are TGTGCCACCAGCAGAGTGGGGAGCAATTACGAGCAGTACTTC.

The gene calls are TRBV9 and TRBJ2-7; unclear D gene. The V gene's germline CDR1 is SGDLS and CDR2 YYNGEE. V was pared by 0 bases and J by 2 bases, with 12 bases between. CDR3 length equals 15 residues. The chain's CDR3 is CASSVEDLSPYEQYF. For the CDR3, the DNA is TGTGCCAGCAGCGTAGAGGACCTCTCCCCCTACGAGCAGTACTTC. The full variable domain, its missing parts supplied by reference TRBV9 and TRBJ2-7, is DSGVTQTPKHLITATGQRVTLRCSPRSGDLSVYWYQQSLDQGLQFLIQYYNGEERAKGNILERFSAQQFPDLHSELNLSSLELGDSALYFCASSVEDLSPYEQYFGPGTRLTVT.

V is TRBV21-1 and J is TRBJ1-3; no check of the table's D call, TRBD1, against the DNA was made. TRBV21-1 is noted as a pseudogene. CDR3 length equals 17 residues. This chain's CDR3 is CASSLLAGTVSGNTIYF. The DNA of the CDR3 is TGTGCCAGCAGCCTTCTAGCCGGGACAGTGTCTGGAAACACCATATATTTT.

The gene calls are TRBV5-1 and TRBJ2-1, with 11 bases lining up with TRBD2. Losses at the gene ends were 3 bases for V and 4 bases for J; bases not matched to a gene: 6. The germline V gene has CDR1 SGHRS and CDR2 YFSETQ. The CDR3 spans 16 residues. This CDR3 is CASSSRTSGLYNEQFF. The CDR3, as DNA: TGCGCCAGCAGCTCGAGGACTAGCGGGTTATACAATGAGCAGTTCTTC.

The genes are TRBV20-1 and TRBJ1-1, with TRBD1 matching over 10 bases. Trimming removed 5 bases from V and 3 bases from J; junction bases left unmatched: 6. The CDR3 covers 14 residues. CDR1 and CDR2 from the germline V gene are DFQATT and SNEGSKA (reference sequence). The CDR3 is CSAGDRGQDTEAFF. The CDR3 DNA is TGCAGTGCTGGTGACAGGGGGCAGGACACTGAAGCTTTCTTT.